The table lists the clone carrying this T cell receptor (beta chain) with a few counts. TCRdb re-derived calls from the RT-PCR reads in MiXCR, one entry per CDR3 protein. Of about 680,000 distinct CDR3 sequences detected, approximately 15% appear once; the ten largest clones hold 3.6%. Germline V gene data show CDR1 as LGHNA and CDR2 as YSLEER. CDR3 length: 20 amino acids. Germline trimming cut 3 bases from V and 1 base from J; bases unmatched to any gene: 9. The rearrangement joins TRBV4-3 to TRBJ2-4; 16 bases are shared with TRBD2. The receptor comes from a female donor in good health, serving as a healthy control. The sequenced sample was memory CD4+ T cells from blood. CDR3 DNA: TGCGCCAGCAGCCAGTCCCCGGGACTAGCGGGAGGGCCGGCCAAAAACATTCAGTACTTC. Translation gives CASSQSPGLAGGPAKNIQYF.